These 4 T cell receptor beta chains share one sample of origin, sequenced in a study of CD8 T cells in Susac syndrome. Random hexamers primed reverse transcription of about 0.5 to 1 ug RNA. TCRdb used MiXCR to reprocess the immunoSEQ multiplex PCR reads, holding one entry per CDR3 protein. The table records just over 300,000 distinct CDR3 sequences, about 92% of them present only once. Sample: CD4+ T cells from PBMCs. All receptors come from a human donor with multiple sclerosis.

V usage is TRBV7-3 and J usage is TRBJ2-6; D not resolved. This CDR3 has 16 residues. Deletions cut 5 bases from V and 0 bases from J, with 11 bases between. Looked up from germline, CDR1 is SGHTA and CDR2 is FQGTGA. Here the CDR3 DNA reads TGTGCCAGCAGCCACGGGCCGTACTCTGGGGCCAACGTCCTGACTTTC. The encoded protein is CASSHGPYSGANVLTF.

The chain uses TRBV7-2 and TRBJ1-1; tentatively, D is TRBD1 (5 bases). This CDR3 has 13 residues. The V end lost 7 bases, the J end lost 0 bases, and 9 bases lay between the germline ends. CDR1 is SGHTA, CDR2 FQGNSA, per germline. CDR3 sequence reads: CASTLTVNTEAFF. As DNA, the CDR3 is TGTGCCAGCACACTGACAGTGAACACTGAAGCTTTCTTT.

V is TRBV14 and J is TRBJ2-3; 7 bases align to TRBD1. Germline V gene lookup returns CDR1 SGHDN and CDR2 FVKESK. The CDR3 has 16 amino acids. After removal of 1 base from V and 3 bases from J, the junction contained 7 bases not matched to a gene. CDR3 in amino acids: CASSQGTGSLTDTQYF. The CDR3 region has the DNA TGTGCCAGCAGCCAAGGGACAGGCTCTTTAACAGATACGCAGTATTTT.

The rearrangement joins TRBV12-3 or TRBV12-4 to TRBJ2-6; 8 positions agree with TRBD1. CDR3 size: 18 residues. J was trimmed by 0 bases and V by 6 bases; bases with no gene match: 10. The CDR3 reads CASRAAGTGHSGANVLTF. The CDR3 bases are TGTGCCAGCAGGGCCGCCGGGACAGGACACTCTGGGGCCAACGTCCTGACTTTC.